The clone carrying this T cell receptor beta chain was detected only once. In the original analysis: Amplifying reference gene primers gave estimates of nucleated cell counts. Sequenced by immunoSEQ multiplex PCR; TCRdb stores in-frame clones only, minus some. The D gene and trimming were derived from the DNA, and the V and J assignments and clone size from that table. The data contain roughly 100,000 clones, approximately 91% of them seen just once; the ten biggest clones take up about 2%. Trimming at V came to 3 bases and at J to 0 bases, leaving 5 bases not matched to a gene. In germline, CDR1 is SGHDT, CDR2 YYEEEE. This CDR3 has 17 amino acids. The data originate from a study of blood T cell repertoires in COVID-19. About the research overall: Samples representing acute and convalescent COVID-19 were sourced from the United States, Italy and Spain.

The sequence came from a human donor with active COVID-19. The donor label of this sample is uncertain. Source material: peripheral blood. The rearrangement links TRBV5-6 to TRBJ2-3; 12 bases align to TRBD2. CDR3 nucleotides: TGTGCCAGCAGCTCCGGGACTAGCGGGCTCAGCACAGATACGCAGTATTTT. This gives the protein CASSSGTSGLSTDTQYF.